This T cell receptor beta chain appears in the sequencing data of a study of response to subunit inactivated influenza vaccine. Of note for this clonotype: No antigen is known for it.

TCRdb re-analysed the RT-PCR reads in MiXCR, keeping a single row per CDR3 protein. The sample shows roughly 700,000 distinct CDR3 sequences, 15% to 17% of them seen only once. Regarding the study as a whole: The authors suggested that every seasonal influenza vaccination recruits few new T cells.

Germline-derived CDR1 and CDR2 are LGHNA and YSLEER. CDR3 length equals 14 residues. Trimming removed 1 base at V and 5 bases at J, with 11 bases between. Specimen: PBMCs from blood, collected less than 13 days after vaccination. The receptor was isolated from a man aged 45-65 years who received an inactivated influenza vaccine. The chain employs TRBV4-3 and TRBJ2-5, with D unclear. The CDR3 DNA reads TGCGCCAGCAGCCAAGCTGAGACTCCGGAGACCCAGTACTTC. Protein: CASSQAETPETQYF.